A single sample is the source of the 8 T cell receptor beta chains below, sequenced in a study of T-cell memory formation after mild COVID-19. Via MiXCR, TCRdb re-called the 5' RACE reads, giving one row per CDR3 protein. The data show 550,000 to 600,000 distinct CDR3 sequences, roughly 17% seen once. Sequencing was done on a sample of PBMCs or a T cell subset sorted from them (not recorded which). These receptors were taken from an adult woman who had mild COVID-19 (a few samples of this study predate the infection). Cell type and time point are not known.

This clonotype was recorded a few times. The chain employs TRBV20-1 and TRBJ2-7; D ambiguous. CDR3 size: 13 residues. V was clipped by 2 bases and J by 3 bases, with 11 bases between them. CDR1 and CDR2 (germline): DFQATT, SNEGSKA (reference sequence). DNA for the CDR3: TGCAGTGCTAGACCCGCAGGCCTCTACGAGCAGTACTTC. This encodes CSARPAGLYEQYF.

On this clonotype itself: The junction departs from germline at one end; a sequencing error may be responsible. The chain has TRBV12-3 or TRBV12-4 and TRBJ2-1, with TRBD2 as a possible D gene (6 bases). This CDR3 contains 12 residues. CDR3 residues: CAISPPGVEQFF. DNA for the CDR3: TGTGCCATCAGTCCCCCGGGGGTTGAGCAGTTCTTC.

This clonotype has more than one count but fewer than ten. As DNA, the CDR3 is TGTGCCAGCGGCCCTCAACAGGGGAAGGCCCAAGAGACCCAGTACTTC. It specifies CASGPQQGKAQETQYF. V and J are TRBV27 and TRBJ2-5, with 7 bases aligning to TRBD1. V was pared by 8 bases and J by 1 base, with 13 bases of the junction left unmatched. The CDR3 is 16 amino acids. The V gene's germline CDR1 is MNHEY and CDR2 SMNVEV (reference sequence).

As to this clonotype: One end of the junction varies from germline; a read error may be responsible. The V and J genes are TRBV3-1 and TRBJ1-1, with 7 positions matching TRBD1. Per germline, CDR1 LGHDT and CDR2 YNNKEL (reference sequence). The CDR3 is 12 residues long. The CDR3 sequence: CASSHPTGPSDF. In nucleotides, the CDR3 is TGTGCCAGCAGCCATCCGACAGGGCCCTCCGACTTT.

The rearrangement links TRBV12-3 or TRBV12-4 to TRBJ2-1; D remains unclear. Trimming pared 7 bases from V and 7 bases from J, leaving 14 bases between. CDR3 length: 13 residues. The CDR3 sequence: CASNKNSPNEQFF. In nucleotides, the CDR3 is TGTGCCAGCAACAAGAACAGTCCGAATGAGCAGTTCTTC.

In this sample, this clonotype turned up a few times. The chain joins TRBV12-3 or TRBV12-4 to TRBJ2-2, with TRBD2 as a possible D gene (5 bases). Trimming shortened V by 3 bases and J by 3 bases, and 11 bases separated the two germline ends. The CDR3 runs to 15 residues. This CDR3 reads CASSFLDSYTGELFF. CDR3 DNA sequence: TGTGCCAGCAGTTTCTTGGACTCATACACCGGGGAGCTGTTTTTT.

This chain connects TRBV7-8 to TRBJ1-5; D is unclear. The CDR3 runs 16 residues. The V end was cut by 1 base, the J end by 1 base, with 11 bases between. Germline V CDR1 and CDR2: SGHVS, FQNEAQ. The CDR3 DNA is TGTGCCAGCAGCTTAGAGGCACCCAGGAGCAATCAGCCCCAGCATTTT. Its translation is CASSLEAPRSNQPQHF. Using reference TRBV7-8 and TRBJ1-5 for the parts outside the CDR3, the full variable domain is GAGVSQSPRYKVAKRGQDVALRCDPISGHVSLFWYQQALGQGPEFLTYFQNEAQLDKSGLPSDRFFAERPEGSVSTLKIQRTQQEDSAVYLCASSLEAPRSNQPQHFGDGTRLSIL.

This clonotype was observed a few times. The chain is built from TRBV12-3 or TRBV12-4 and TRBJ2-7; possible D gene TRBD1, 5 bases. This CDR3 comprises 12 residues. The V gene lost 5 bases and the J gene lost 5 bases, with 10 bases spanning the gap. CDR3 DNA: TGTGCCAGCAGTCCCCCGACAGACGAGCAGTACTTC. This translates into CASSPPTDEQYF.